This is a list of T cell receptor beta chains from one sample in a study of blood T cell repertoires in COVID-19. Profiled with immunoSEQ multiplex PCR; TCRdb holds only in-frame clones, not every one. There are approximately 280,000 clones in the sample; approximately 85% occur only once, and around 5.5% lies in the top ten. The sample consisted of peripheral blood. Every receptor here comes from a man aged 50-60 years with active or convalescent COVID-19. CDR3s include the opening cysteine and the closing phenylalanine or tryptophan. D genes are given only for firm matches. Only some rows state a clone size, as once, few, many or a class for expanded clones.

>TRBJ2-1|-|-|15|TRBV28
TGTGCCAGGATCCGGGACTCAGGTCAGGGCAATGAGCAGTTCTTC
CARIRDSGQGNEQFF
>TRBJ2-7|-|TRBD2|16|TRBV7-9
TGTGCCAGCAGCCCCCACAGACTAGCGGGAGTGGGAGAGCAGTACTTC
CASSPHRLAGVGEQYF
>TRBJ2-1|-|-|15|TRBV29-1
TGCAGCGTTGAAGGTGGCGAGGCTAAGCTTCATGAGCAGTTCTTC
CSVEGGEAKLHEQFF
>TRBJ1-2|-|TRBD1|12|TRBV6-2/TRBV6-3
TGTGCCAGCAGTCAGGGACAGGTTGGCTACACCTTC
CASSQGQVGYTF
>TRBJ2-5|-|-|15|TRBV7-9
TGTGCCAGCAGCTACCGGGGAGCCGTACAAGAGACCCAGTACTTC
CASSYRGAVQETQYF
>TRBJ2-2|-|TRBD1|13|TRBV29-1
TGCAGCGTCCGACAGGGGGGCACCGGGGAGCTGTTTTTT
CSVRQGGTGELFF
>TRBJ1-2|-|-|15|TRBV6-5
TGTGCCAGCAGCCAACGGGAGGGGGGGCCCTATGGCTACACCTTC
CASSQREGGPYGYTF
>TRBJ2-3|once|-|12|TRBV12-3/TRBV12-4
TGTGCCAGCAGTCCCTTGGGCGATACGCAGTATTTT
CASSPLGDTQYF
>TRBJ2-7|-|TRBD1|15|TRBV7-2
TGTGCCAGCAGCTCCAGGGACAGGAGGCGATACGAGCAGTACTTC
CASSSRDRRRYEQYF
>TRBJ1-2|-|TRBD1|14|TRBV7-9
TGTGCCAGCAGCGACGACCGGGACAGGCGAGGCTACACCTTC
CASSDDRDRRGYTF
>TRBJ2-3|-|TRBD1|18|TRBV19
TGTGCCAGTAGTGTCCGGGACAGGCGACTCCGTAGCACAGATACGCAGTATTTT
CASSVRDRRLRSTDTQYF
>TRBJ1-2|-|TRBD1|17|TRBV6-2/TRBV6-3
TGTGCCAGCAGTATCTACAGGGGCTCGGCAACTAACTATGGCTACACCTTC
CASSIYRGSATNYGYTF
>TRBJ1-3|-|TRBD1|17|TRBV7-8
TGTGCCAGCAGCTACCGGGACAGGTCGAGCTCTGGAAACACCATATATTTT
CASSYRDRSSSGNTIYF
>TRBJ2-7|-|TRBD2|14|TRBV30
TGTGCCTGGAGTGCAACGGGAGGCCCATACGAGCAGTACTTC
CAWSATGGPYEQYF
>TRBJ2-7|-|TRBD2|12|TRBV30
TGTGCCTTCACCCCCGGACTAGCGGGAGCGTACTTC
CAFTPGLAGAYF
>TRBJ1-1|-|-|11|TRBV7-9
TGTGCCAGCAGCCAAGGGGTTGAAGCTTTCTTT
CASSQGVEAFF
>TRBJ2-7|-|-|17|TRBV3-1/TRBV3-2
TGTGCCAGCAGCCAAGAGGGGCCCAGGCAGGTTCCCTACGAGCAGTACTTC
CASSQEGPRQVPYEQYF
>TRBJ2-2|-|TRBD1|16|TRBV9
TGTGCCAGCAGCCCCCGGGACAGCGCGAACACCGGGGAGCTGTTTTTT
CASSPRDSANTGELFF
>TRBJ2-1|-|TRBD2|18|TRBV27
TGTGCCAGCAGTGACCAGCCCCTCCTAGCGGGGGCCCCCAATGAGCAGTTCTTC
CASSDQPLLAGAPNEQFF
>TRBJ2-1|-|TRBD1|14|TRBV29-1
TGCAGCGTGTATCCGGGACAGGGACCTAATGAGCAGTTCTTC
CSVYPGQGPNEQFF
>TRBJ2-1|-|-|14|TRBV7-2
TGTGCCAGCAGCTTTTTTGGGGAGTACAATGAGCAGTTCTTC
CASSFFGEYNEQFF
>TRBJ1-1|-|TRBD1|13|TRBV2
TGTGCCAGCAAGGCAGGGGGGAACACTGAAGCTTTCTTT
CASKAGGNTEAFF
>TRBJ2-5|-|TRBD2|14|TRBV7-9
TGTGCCAGCAGACAACTAGCGGGAGGAGAGACCCAGTACTTC
CASRQLAGGETQYF
>TRBJ2-7|-|-|14|TRBV7-9
TGTGCCAGCAGCTCCAGGGACTGGTCCTACGAGCAGTACTTC
CASSSRDWSYEQYF
>TRBJ2-7|-|-|12|TRBV13
TGTGCCAGCAGCTTAGGAGGGGGCGAGCAGTACTTC
CASSLGGGEQYF
>TRBJ2-1|-|-|18|TRBV5-8
TGTGCCAGCTTTCGTCTTGCTGCGGGCTATAGCTCCTACAATGAGCAGTTCTTC
CASFRLAAGYSSYNEQFF
>TRBJ2-3|-|TRBD1|13|TRBV11-3
TGTGCCAGCAGCGCGGACAGGGGCGGGACGCAGTATTTT
CASSADRGGTQYF
>TRBJ1-2|-|-|15|TRBV5-1
TGCGCCAGCAGCTTGGCCCAGGGGTGGAGTGATGGCTACACCTTC
CASSLAQGWSDGYTF
>TRBJ1-1|-|TRBD1|15|TRBV19
TGTGCCAGTAGAAGACAGGGTGTGTATGGGACTGAAGCTTTCTTT
CASRRQGVYGTEAFF
>TRBJ2-5|-|-|15|TRBV7-9
TGTGCCAGCAGCTTCCCTACAGGCGGCCAAGAGACCCAGTACTTC
CASSFPTGGQETQYF